These 29 T cell receptor beta chains were sequenced from one sample in a study of cytomegalovirus exposure and HLA in healthy donors. The PCR was carried out with 60 Vbeta primers and 13 Jbeta primers. Profiled with immunoSEQ multiplex PCR; TCRdb holds only in-frame clones, not every one. The data show 150,000 to 200,000 clones, around 82% seen once. Specimen: PBMCs. Receptor source: a man aged 18 to 35 in good health and CMV-seronegative.

V is TRBV10-3 and J is TRBJ1-6, with D possibly TRBD1 on 6 matching bases. Germline CDR1 is ENHRY and CDR2 is SYGVKD. The CDR3 sequence is 13 residues long. The V end was cut by 6 bases, the J end by 8 bases, with 11 bases between. In DNA, the CDR3 is TGTGCCATCAGGACAGGTGGGGATTCACCCCTCCACTTT. This codes for CAIRTGGDSPLHF.

The chain employs TRBV10-2 and TRBJ2-7; perhaps TRBD2 as D (5 bases). The ends were cut back, 0 bases at V and 6 bases at J, with 15 bases in the middle. The V gene's germline CDR1 is WSHSY and CDR2 SAAADI. This CDR3 spans 15 amino acids. Written as DNA, the CDR3 is TGCGCCAGCAGTGAGTCCCGGCCAGAGAGGGTCGAGCAGTACTTC. Translation: CASSESRPERVEQYF.

The chain employs TRBV23-1 and TRBJ2-1; 7 bases align to TRBD2. TRBV23-1 is an ORF for which the function is uncertain. This CDR3 has 14 amino acids. Trimming removed 6 bases from V and 0 bases from J; junction bases left unmatched: 2. The DNA of the CDR3 is TGCGCCAGCAGCCGGACTAGCTCCTACAATGAGCAGTTCTTC. Its translation is CASSRTSSYNEQFF.

The chain links TRBV6-1 to TRBJ1-5; a weak D match, TRBD1 (5 bases). V was cut by 3 bases and J by 3 bases, with 9 bases left in between. CDR1 MNHNS and CDR2 SASEGT come from the germline V gene. The CDR3 consists of 14 residues. CDR3 protein: CASSEGGVNQPQHF. In DNA, the CDR3 is TGTGCCAGCAGTGAGGGGGGGGTCAATCAGCCCCAGCATTTT.

This clone was counted between two and nine times. The rearrangement joins TRBV15 to TRBJ1-4; TRBD1 is a possible D gene (5 bases). The CDR3 length is 14 residues. Trimming shortened V by 1 base and J by 6 bases, and 9 bases separated the two germline ends. Germline V gene sequence: CDR1 LNHNV, CDR2 YYDKDF (reference sequence). This CDR3 is CATSRGRDDEKLFF. The CDR3 nucleotides are TGTGCCACCAGCAGAGGGAGGGACGATGAAAAACTGTTTTTT.

The V gene is TRBV5-4, the J gene TRBJ2-5; the match to TRBD1 covers 7 bases. CDR3 length: 13 amino acids. Unmatched junction bases numbered 3, after V lost 5 bases and J lost 2 bases. Looked up from germline, CDR1 is SGHNT and CDR2 is YYREEE (reference sequence). CDR3 region: CASSRQGQETQYF. DNA for the CDR3: TGTGCCAGCAGTCGACAGGGACAAGAGACCCAGTACTTC.

This rearrangement joins TRBV6-1 to TRBJ1-4; D is ambiguous. This CDR3 comprises 16 residues. Deletions cut 3 bases from V and 0 bases from J, with 11 bases between. Per germline, CDR1 MNHNS and CDR2 SASEGT. CDR3 in amino acids: CASSDEASSTNEKLFF. The CDR3 DNA reads TGTGCCAGCAGTGATGAGGCGTCATCAACTAATGAAAAACTGTTTTTT.

V usage is TRBV2 and J usage is TRBJ2-2; 7 bases line up with TRBD2. The CDR3 spans 16 residues. Germline V gene sequence: CDR1 SNHLY, CDR2 FYNNEI. The ends lost 2 bases at V and 6 bases at J; junction bases unmatched: 9. This CDR3 reads CASSEWGGRAAGELFF. The DNA for the CDR3 is TGTGCCAGCAGTGAATGGGGCGGGAGAGCGGCCGGGGAGCTGTTTTTT.

About this clone itself: In the same sample, other DNA sequences code for this CDR3. This sequence joins TRBV5-6 and TRBJ1-1; TRBD1 might be the D (6 bases). The germline V gene has CDR1 SGHDT and CDR2 YYEEEE. The V end lost 2 bases, the J end lost 4 bases, and 9 bases lay between the germline ends. The CDR3 contains 13 residues. The CDR3 coding sequence is TGTGCCAGCAGCTTAAACAGGGTCACTGAAGCTTTCTTT. Translated, it gives CASSLNRVTEAFF.

The chain links TRBV10-1 to TRBJ2-3; the match to TRBD2 covers 11 bases. The CDR3 is 19 residues long. Trimming took 2 bases from V and 4 from J; bases not matched to a gene: 14. Germline loops: CDR1 WNHNN, CDR2 SYGVQD (reference sequence). CDR3 DNA: TGCGCCAGCAGTGAGGGACAAGGACTAGCGGGTACCAGATCAGATACGCAGTATTTT. It translates to CASSEGQGLAGTRSDTQYF.

The chain couples TRBV19 to TRBJ1-6; D is uncertain. Germline V gene data show CDR1 as LNHDA and CDR2 as SQIVND (reference sequence). CDR3 length: 14 amino acids. Trimming took off 5 bases at V and 8 bases at J, with 13 bases between the two ends. The CDR3 bases are TGTGCCAGTAGTCCCCGGAGAGAGGATTCACCCCTCCACTTT. This translates into CASSPRREDSPLHF. The full variable domain, in which reference TRBV19 and TRBJ1-6 provide the parts outside the CDR3, is DGGITQSPKYLFRKEGQNVTLSCEQNLNHDAMYWYRQDPGQGLRLIYYSQIVNDFQKGDIAEGYSVSREKKESFPLTVTSAQKNPTAFYLCASSPRREDSPLHFGNGTRLTVT.

The rearrangement links TRBV6-1 to TRBJ1-1; D unclear. The germline gives CDR1 MNHNS, CDR2 SASEGT. The CDR3 runs 11 residues. Trimming removed 5 bases at V and 7 bases at J, with 8 bases between. CDR3 residues: CASSYGGEAFF. CDR3 coding DNA: TGTGCCAGCAGTTACGGCGGTGAAGCTTTCTTT.

The chain combines TRBV5-6 with TRBJ1-1; D call uncertain. Germline values: CDR1 SGHDT, CDR2 YYEEEE. Trimming cost V 3 bases and J 5 bases, with 8 bases left between them. CDR3 length: 12 residues. CDR3 protein: CASSSYGTEAFF. The CDR3 DNA follows: TGTGCCAGCAGCTCCTACGGTACTGAAGCTTTCTTT.

The rearrangement uses TRBV30 and TRBJ2-5; 9 positions match TRBD2. This CDR3 region has 14 residues. Germline assignment: CDR1 GTSNPN and CDR2 SVGIG (reference sequence). The trim removed 1 base at V and 4 bases at J, leaving 4 bases unmatched. In DNA form, the CDR3 reads TGTGCCTGGAGTGGGGTAGCGGGAGCAGAGACCCAGTACTTC. Translating gives CAWSGVAGAETQYF.

The V call is TRBV5-6, the J call TRBJ2-2, with 11 bases lining up with TRBD1. Germline V gene lookup returns CDR1 SGHDT and CDR2 YYEEEE. The CDR3 runs to 15 residues. V was clipped by 4 bases and J by 8 bases; unmatched bases: 7. DNA of the CDR3: TGTGCCAGCAGCACACCCGGGACAGGGGGTGGGGAGCTGTTTTTT. As protein: CASSTPGTGGGELFF.

The J gene is TRBJ2-7, the V gene TRBV5-1; possibly TRBD1 for D (6 bases). The CDR3 totals 14 residues. Trimming shortened V by 4 bases and J by 5 bases, and 16 bases separated the two germline ends. From germline, CDR1 is SGHRS and CDR2 YFSETQ. CDR3: CASSRQGQNNEQYF. In nucleotides, the CDR3 is TGCGCCAGCAGCCGGCAGGGGCAAAATAACGAGCAGTACTTC.

The chain combines TRBV13 with TRBJ2-1; D ambiguous. The germline CDR1 and CDR2 sequences are PRHDT and FYEKMQ (reference sequence). CDR3 length: 12 amino acids. V lost 6 bases and J lost 6, with 9 bases in between. As DNA, the CDR3 is TGTGCCAGCAGTTCACTCGTCAATGAGCAGTTCTTC. It translates to CASSSLVNEQFF.

This clone was detected only once. V gene TRBV15 combines with J gene TRBJ2-5; 7 nucleotides agree with TRBD2. The closer fit of TRBJ2-7 to the DNA end suggests the J call may be wrong. The CDR3 has 23 residues. The germline CDR1 and CDR2 sequences are LNHNV and YYDKDF (reference sequence). The CDR3 sequence is CATSRPYPRHIPFLADVTYEQYF. In nucleotides, the CDR3 is TGTGCCACCAGCAGACCATATCCCCGACATATCCCGTTCCTAGCGGACGTAACCTACGAGCAGTACTTC.

The CDR3 region has the DNA TGTGCCAGCAGTGAAGCTTGGGACAGAGGCGAGCAGTACTTC. This sequence encodes CASSEAWDRGEQYF. The chain is built from TRBV6-1 and TRBJ2-7; 7 bases align to TRBD1. This CDR3 is built from 14 residues. Germline V CDR1 and CDR2: MNHNS, SASEGT. V lost 0 bases and J lost 6; bases outside the gene matches: 5.

The chain carries TRBV25-1 and TRBJ2-7; D perhaps matches TRBD1 (5 bases). CDR1 and CDR2 from the germline V gene are MGHDK and SYGVNS. V was cut by 5 bases and J by 5 bases, with 16 bases left in between. The CDR3 spans 14 residues. CDR3 loop: CASSNGAGSDEQYF. Written as DNA, the CDR3 is TGTGCCAGCAGTAATGGGGCAGGGTCCGACGAGCAGTACTTC.

V usage is TRBV27 and J usage is TRBJ2-5; TRBD2 agrees at 12 bases. V lost 6 bases, J lost 2 bases, and 7 bases stayed unmatched. The CDR3 loop spans 16 amino acids. The germline V gene has CDR1 MNHEY and CDR2 SMNVEV (reference sequence). CDR3 region: CASRLSTSGGQETQYF. CDR3 sequence (DNA): TGTGCCAGCAGACTTTCTACTAGCGGGGGGCAAGAGACCCAGTACTTC.

This sequence joins TRBV6-1 and TRBJ1-2; TRBD1 matches at 8 bases. CDR3 length: 15 residues. V lost 1 base, J lost 5 bases, and 6 bases stayed unmatched. From germline, CDR1 is MNHNS and CDR2 SASEGT. The CDR3 spells CASSEGTGGGYGYTF. The CDR3 DNA reads as TGTGCCAGCAGTGAAGGAACAGGGGGGGGGTATGGCTACACCTTC.

This clone was seen only once. This chain uses TRBV9 with TRBJ2-2, with 10 bases aligning to TRBD1. Germline V gene data show CDR1 as SGDLS and CDR2 as YYNGEE. The V segment lost 3 bases and the J segment 5 bases; nucleotides outside the gene matches: 13. The length of the CDR3 is 18 residues. CDR3 region: CASSERQGAKLGTGELFF. As DNA, the CDR3 is TGTGCCAGCAGCGAGCGACAGGGGGCGAAACTGGGTACCGGGGAGCTGTTTTTT.

The chain uses TRBV4-3 and TRBJ2-7, with D perhaps TRBD2 (7 bases). The V and J ends lost 1 base and 2 bases respectively, with 18 bases between them. There are 17 residues in the CDR3. The germline gives CDR1 LGHNA, CDR2 YSLEER. The DNA of the CDR3 is TGCGCCAGCAGCCAAGGGACAGCTAGCGGACGACCCTACGAGCAGTACTTC. It is translated as CASSQGTASGRPYEQYF.

This rearrangement joins TRBV6-5 to TRBJ2-5; TRBD2 matches at 8 bases. The DNA end lines up better with TRBJ2-7; the J call may be wrong. This CDR3 is 16 amino acids long. Germline assignment: CDR1 MNHEY and CDR2 SVGAGI. The CDR3 sequence: CASSSPRTSLSYEQYF. Written as DNA, the CDR3 is TGTGCCAGCAGTTCCCCCAGGACTAGCTTATCCTACGAGCAGTACTTC.

The chain recombines TRBV7-2 with TRBJ2-7, with TRBD1 matching 7 bases. The CDR3 contains 15 residues. V lost 1 base to trimming and J lost 2 bases; unmatched junction nucleotides: 5. Germline values: CDR1 SGHTA, CDR2 FQGNSA. CDR3 loop: CASSLVGTEAYEQYF. The CDR3 DNA reads as TGTGCCAGCAGCTTAGTGGGGACAGAGGCCTACGAGCAGTACTTC.

V usage is TRBV5-1 and J usage is TRBJ1-5, with 9 bases identical to TRBD1. The V and J ends lost 4 bases and 3 bases, in that order; junction bases with no gene match: 8. This CDR3 is built from 16 residues. Germline-derived CDR1 and CDR2 are SGHRS and YFSETQ. Here the CDR3 reads CASSTRDRETNQPQHF. DNA of the CDR3: TGCGCCAGCAGCACCCGGGACAGGGAAACCAATCAGCCCCAGCATTTT.

The rearrangement links TRBV7-2 to TRBJ2-1; TRBD2 aligns across 14 bases. The V and J ends lost 3 bases and 6 bases, in that order; junction bases with no gene match: 4. There are 16 residues in the CDR3. Germline V gene data show CDR1 as SGHTA and CDR2 as FQGNSA. The CDR3 bases are TGTGCCAGCAGCTTTACAGGACTAGCGGGGGGCAATGAGCAGTTCTTC. Amino acids: CASSFTGLAGGNEQFF.

This clone was counted once. The chain carries TRBV4-2 and TRBJ2-7, with TRBD1 matching 9 bases. The junction had 6 bases not matched to a gene; V was cut back by 1 base and J by 2 bases. The CDR3 contains 16 residues. Germline lookup yields CDR1 LGHNA and CDR2 YNFKEQ. In nucleotides, the CDR3 is TGTGCCAGCAGCCAAGTTTCACAGGGGGCGCCCTACGAGCAGTACTTC. Translating gives CASSQVSQGAPYEQYF.